The clone carrying this T cell receptor beta chain has only a few counts. Antigen specificity is unknown. TCRdb fed the RT-PCR reads into MiXCR, producing one record per CDR3 protein. Seen here are under 550,000 distinct CDR3 sequences, around 7.9% observed once, and the top ten hold approximately 14%. Trimming stripped 5 bases from V and 2 bases from J, with 15 bases between. This CDR3 has 16 amino acids. CDR1 LGHNA and CDR2 YNFKEQ come from the germline V gene. This record belongs to a study of response to subunit inactivated influenza vaccine. Overall study findings and caveats: A suggestion made by the authors is that each seasonal influenza vaccination recruits few new T cells.

Here the sequenced sample was PBMCs from blood, taken roughly 24 months after vaccination. The chain links TRBV4-2 to TRBJ1-4, with D possibly matching TRBD1 (6 bases). The origin of this receptor is a man aged 45-69 years who received an inactivated influenza vaccine. The CDR3 region is CASSSRGRGTNEKLFF. The CDR3 DNA reads TGTGCCAGCAGCTCCAGGGGTCGGGGTACTAATGAAAAACTGTTTTTT.